This T cell receptor beta chain emerged from a study of blood T cells in healthy people across ages. Study-level results: More naive CD4+ cells and higher diversity marked long-lived donors relative to aged donors.

Then a second PCR, running roughly 7 to 11 cycles, was carried out with a sample-barcoded 5' primer and a J-beta primer mix. TCRdb re-called the 5' RACE reads through MiXCR, storing one row per CDR3 protein. The sample includes about 1,500,000 distinct CDR3 sequences, 42% of them seen just once. As for this clonotype: Its antigen is currently unknown.

The CDR3 sequence is 14 residues long. V was pared by 2 bases and J by 2 bases, with 12 bases between. Germline assignment: CDR1 DFQATT and CDR2 SNEGSKA (reference sequence). Sequencing was carried out using blood. The chain is built from TRBV20-1 and TRBJ1-1; D is undetermined. This receptor was identified in a woman aged 18 to 35 in good health. CDR3 protein: CSARPWTGNTEAFF. Written as DNA, the CDR3 is TGCAGTGCTAGACCTTGGACGGGAAACACTGAAGCTTTCTTT.